Each of the 24 T cell receptor beta chains below was sequenced from the same sample in a study of identical twins. TCRdb used MiXCR to reprocess the 5' RACE reads, holding one entry per CDR3 protein. The table records about 730,000 distinct CDR3 sequences, approximately 22% of them present only once. In addition, the sample was reused for a study of T cells expressing NK-cell markers.

The sequenced sample was PBMCs. The receptor source for this set is a woman under 30 in good health.

This clonotype was recorded at least ten times. The genes are TRBV29-1 and TRBJ1-2; 7 bases fit TRBD1. V was clipped by 0 bases and J by 7 bases; unmatched bases: 8. The CDR3 sequence is 14 residues long. Germline CDR1 is SQVTM and CDR2 is ANQGSEA. CDR3 amino acids: CSVEDVTGRGGYTF. CDR3 sequence (DNA): TGCAGCGTTGAAGACGTGACAGGGCGAGGTGGCTACACCTTC.

This chain links TRBV5-1 with TRBJ2-1; 8 nucleotides agree with TRBD1. CDR1 is SGHRS and CDR2 is YFSETQ in the germline V gene. There are 17 residues in the CDR3. J gave up 5 bases and V 1 base, and 11 bases lay outside the gene matches. The CDR3 sequence is CASSLWGTLQGDNEQFF. CDR3 nucleotide sequence: TGCGCCAGCAGCTTGTGGGGGACCTTACAGGGGGACAATGAGCAGTTCTTC. The full variable domain, completed using reference TRBV5-1 and TRBJ2-1, is KAGVTQTPRYLIKTRGQQVTLSCSPISGHRSVSWYQQTPGQGLQFLFEYFSETQRNKGNFPGRFSGRQFSNSRSEMNVSTLELGDSALYLCASSLWGTLQGDNEQFFGPGTRLTVL.

This chain joins TRBV5-1 and TRBJ2-6, with no clear D. The CDR3 covers 15 residues. V lost 3 bases to trimming and J lost 0 bases, with 7 bases between them. From germline, CDR1 is SGHRS and CDR2 YFSETQ. The chain's CDR3 is CASSYDPSGANVLTF. The CDR3 bases are TGCGCCAGCAGCTACGACCCCTCTGGGGCCAACGTCCTGACTTTC.

This clonotype was detected ten times or more. The gene calls are TRBV20-1 and TRBJ2-7; 9 nucleotides line up with TRBD1. CDR3 length: 15 residues. The V and J ends lost 1 base and 3 bases, in that order; junction bases with no gene match: 7. Germline values: CDR1 DFQATT, CDR2 SNEGSKA (reference sequence). CDR3 bases: TGCAGTGCTAGAGTGATCCGGACAGGGGACTACGAGCAGTACTTC. This codes for CSARVIRTGDYEQYF.

The chain links TRBV29-1 to TRBJ2-1; weak D call: TRBD2 (5 bases). Trimming took 1 base from V and 9 from J, leaving 16 bases between them. The length of the CDR3 is 14 residues. Germline values: CDR1 SQVTM, CDR2 ANQGSEA. The CDR3: CSVEGLGVYGEQFF. In DNA form, the CDR3 reads TGCAGCGTTGAAGGGCTGGGAGTATACGGTGAGCAGTTCTTC.

This clonotype was detected a few times. V gene TRBV12-3 or TRBV12-4 combines with J gene TRBJ2-2; TRBD2 matches 10 bases. J was trimmed by 1 base and V by 6 bases; bases with no gene match: 5. The CDR3 totals 16 residues. CDR3 in amino acids: CASRPLAGENTGELFF. In DNA form, the CDR3 reads TGTGCCAGCAGGCCCCTAGCGGGAGAGAACACCGGGGAGCTGTTTTTT.

This clonotype has more than one count but fewer than ten. The chain combines TRBV5-1 with TRBJ1-1, with D uncertain. Trimming stripped 0 bases from V and 4 bases from J, with 13 bases between. Germline loops: CDR1 SGHRS, CDR2 YFSETQ. CDR3 size: 15 residues. CDR3 protein: CASSLGQIQSTEAFF. In nucleotides, the CDR3 is TGCGCCAGCAGCTTGGGGCAGATCCAGAGCACTGAAGCTTTCTTT.

This clonotype was detected a few times. The junction departs from the called germline gene at one end, perhaps through a read error. This rearrangement joins TRBV9 to TRBJ1-5; D gene unclear. Germline V gene sequence: CDR1 SGDLS, CDR2 YYNGEE. This CDR3 has 12 amino acids. CDR3 protein: CPCWAFNQPQHF. CDR3 bases: TGCCCATGTTGGGCTTTTAATCAGCCCCAGCATTTT.

This clonotype was seen ten or more times. A read error may account for a junction end that differs from germline. The chain employs TRBV5-1 and TRBJ1-1, with no clear D. This CDR3 is 12 amino acids long. Germline V gives CDR1 SGHRS, CDR2 YFSETQ. The CDR3 here is CASSLVNTEAFF. In nucleotides, the CDR3 is TGTGCCAGCAGTTTAGTGAACACTGAAGCTTTCTTT.

There are many counts of this clonotype. This chain connects TRBV7-6 to TRBJ2-1; 12 positions agree with TRBD2. The CDR3 totals 16 residues. Germline CDR1 is SGHVS and CDR2 is FNYEAQ. Trimming at V came to 5 bases and at J to 7 bases, leaving 9 bases not matched to a gene. The CDR3: CASSGRLAGVGNEQFF. The CDR3, as DNA: TGTGCCAGCAGCGGTCGACTAGCGGGAGTTGGAAATGAGCAGTTCTTC.

The chain is built from TRBV27 and TRBJ2-2, with 7 bases matching TRBD1. Germline trimming cut 2 bases from V and 5 bases from J; bases unmatched to any gene: 5. Per germline, CDR1 MNHEY and CDR2 SMNVEV (reference sequence). The CDR3 is 15 amino acids. The CDR3 DNA reads as TGTGCCAGCAGTTTAGAGGCCAGGGGGACCGGGGAGCTGTTTTTT. This sequence encodes CASSLEARGTGELFF.

This rearrangement joins TRBV9 to TRBJ2-2; weak D call: TRBD1 (6 bases). Germline lookup yields CDR1 SGDLS and CDR2 YYNGEE. V lost 0 bases, J lost 6 bases, and 9 bases lay in between. The CDR3 length is 14 residues. CDR3 sequence (DNA): TGTGCCAGCAGCGTAGGAGGGGGATCCGGGGAGCTGTTTTTT. Its protein product is CASSVGGGSGELFF.

The genes are TRBV6-1 and TRBJ2-2; 10 bases are shared with TRBD1. Germline CDR1 MNHNS, CDR2 SASEGT. The CDR3 is 14 residues long. J gave up 7 bases and V 6 bases, and 5 bases lay outside the gene matches. The CDR3 protein is CASRRQGAVGELFF. CDR3 in DNA: TGTGCCAGCAGGCGACAGGGGGCGGTCGGGGAGCTGTTTTTT.

This clonotype has a handful of counts. J is TRBJ1-1 and V is TRBV12-3 or TRBV12-4; D unclear. This CDR3 contains 12 residues. V lost 6 bases, J lost 1 base, and 6 bases lay in between. The CDR3 is CASSPANTEAFF. The CDR3, as DNA: TGTGCCAGCAGCCCAGCGAACACTGAAGCTTTCTTT.

This clonotype came up a few times. V is TRBV25-1 and J is TRBJ2-5; perhaps TRBD2 as D (5 bases). V lost 4 bases, J lost 2 bases, and 17 bases lay in between. CDR3 length: 16 amino acids. CDR1 is MGHDK and CDR2 is SYGVNS in the germline V gene. The CDR3 coding sequence is TGTGCCAGCAGTGCTCTCGGCGGACTCTCACAAGAGACCCAGTACTTC. As protein: CASSALGGLSQETQYF.

In this sample, this clonotype turned up a few times. This chain joins TRBV20-1 and TRBJ2-1, with TRBD1 matching 9 bases. CDR3 length: 16 residues. Germline V lookup: CDR1 DFQATT, CDR2 SNEGSKA (reference sequence). The J segment lost 3 bases and the V segment lost 5 bases, leaving 11 bases of the junction unmatched. The CDR3 sequence is CSAGDPGQGVYNEQFF. The CDR3 bases are TGCAGTGCTGGGGACCCGGGACAGGGAGTCTACAATGAGCAGTTCTTC.

This clonotype was counted only a few times. The chain uses TRBV20-1 and TRBJ1-2; 8 bases are a match to TRBD1. From germline, CDR1 is DFQATT and CDR2 SNEGSKA (reference sequence). V lost 7 bases, J lost 4 bases, and 5 bases stayed unmatched. This CDR3 is 12 amino acids long. The DNA of the CDR3 is TGCAGTGGTCAGGGGGCCCGCTATGGCTACACCTTC. The encoded protein is CSGQGARYGYTF.

This clonotype was recorded a few times. The chain joins TRBV6-1 to TRBJ1-2, with unresolved D. Trimming took off 1 base at V and 6 bases at J, with 24 bases between the two ends. This CDR3 spans 18 amino acids. Per the germline V gene, CDR1 is MNHNS and CDR2 is SASEGT. The CDR3 loop is CASSEESDGLSRVDGYTF. CDR3 in DNA: TGTGCCAGCAGTGAAGAGAGCGACGGATTGAGTAGAGTTGATGGCTACACCTTC.

The chain joins TRBV7-9 to TRBJ2-7, with 14 bases matching TRBD2. The CDR3 length is 17 residues. Per the germline V gene, CDR1 is SEHNR and CDR2 is FQNEAQ (reference sequence). J gave up 5 bases and V 5 bases, and 11 bases lay outside the gene matches. The CDR3 DNA reads TGTGCCAGCAGCCCTTCGGGACTAGCGGGAGTTGACCACGAGCAGTACTTC. Amino acid sequence: CASSPSGLAGVDHEQYF.

Many counts were recorded for this clonotype. The chain couples TRBV5-1 to TRBJ2-5, with D perhaps matching TRBD2 (6 bases). The V and J ends lost 2 bases and 3 bases respectively, with 17 bases between them. This CDR3 has 16 residues. The V gene's germline CDR1 is SGHRS and CDR2 YFSETQ. The CDR3 here is CASSLLPGRNKETQYF. The CDR3 DNA reads TGCGCCAGCAGCTTACTCCCGGGGAGGAATAAAGAGACCCAGTACTTC.

This clonotype was seen a handful of times. The chain is built from TRBV7-2 and TRBJ2-1; D not resolved. Between the trimmed V and J ends, which lost 4 bases and 2 bases, there was a span of 12 bases. Per germline, CDR1 SGHTA and CDR2 FQGNSA. The CDR3 is 15 residues long. The CDR3 DNA reads TGTGCCAGCAGCTCCGCCCGAGGCCCCTACAATGAGCAGTTCTTC. Translation gives CASSSARGPYNEQFF. Combining the CDR3 with reference TRBV7-2 and TRBJ2-1 gives the whole variable domain GAGVSQSPSNKVTEKGKDVELRCDPISGHTALYWYRQSLGQGLEFLIYFQGNSAPDKSGLPSDRFSAERTGGSVSTLTIQRTQQEDSAVYLCASSSARGPYNEQFFGPGTRLTVL.

The chain employs TRBV12-5 and TRBJ2-3, with 12 bases lining up with TRBD2. The CDR3 runs to 17 residues. Germline CDR1 reads LGHNT; CDR2 reads FRNRAP. Trimming at V came to 1 base and at J to 6 bases, leaving 8 bases not matched to a gene. The CDR3 loop is CASGLGLAGVAGDTQYF. CDR3 sequence (DNA): TGTGCTAGTGGTTTGGGACTAGCGGGAGTTGCCGGCGATACGCAGTATTTT.

This clonotype has at least ten counts. V gene TRBV12-3 or TRBV12-4 combines with J gene TRBJ2-2; D might be TRBD2 (5 bases). This CDR3 comprises 14 residues. V shed 7 bases and J shed 4 bases, with 13 bases lying between them. For the CDR3, the DNA is TGTGCCAGCACTCCTCGGGGTGGCACCGGGGAGCTGTTTTTT. It is translated as CASTPRGGTGELFF.

This clonotype was detected a few times. The CDR3 here is CSVLLRDRDTF. The DNA of the CDR3 is TGCAGCGTGCTACTCCGGGACAGGGACACCTTC. This sequence joins TRBV29-1 and TRBJ1-2; TRBD1 matches 9 bases. This CDR3 is 11 amino acids long. Trimming at V came to 6 bases and at J to 12 bases, leaving 8 bases not matched to a gene. The germline CDR1 and CDR2 sequences are SQVTM and ANQGSEA.